These 5 T cell receptor beta chains originate from one sample sequenced in a study of control samples from healthy donors and cancer patients. Sequenced by immunoSEQ multiplex PCR; TCRdb stores in-frame clones only, minus some. The repertoire includes approximately 90,000 clones, 93% of them detected once, and 1.5% sits in the top ten. Sequencing was performed on blood. The source of these receptors is a woman aged 25 to 39 in good health.

The J gene is TRBJ1-2, the V gene TRBV11-2; unclear D gene. V shed 4 bases and J shed 5 bases, with 11 bases lying between them. CDR3 length: 13 amino acids. Germline loops: CDR1 SGHAT, CDR2 FQNNGV. CDR3: CASSSLRDYGYTF. The CDR3 DNA follows: TGTGCCAGCAGCTCCCTAAGGGATTATGGCTACACCTTC.

The chain has TRBV4-1 and TRBJ2-1; D gene unclear. The V end lost 1 base, the J end lost 8 bases, and 15 bases lay between the germline ends. The CDR3 is made up of 15 amino acids. In germline, CDR1 is MGHRA, CDR2 YSYEKL. In DNA form, the CDR3 reads TGCGCCAGCAGCCAAGTGTGGACCCATGTTGATGAGCAGTTCTTC. Its translation is CASSQVWTHVDEQFF.

This chain connects TRBV9 to TRBJ1-2, with D possibly TRBD1 on 6 matching bases. The CDR3 is made up of 13 amino acids. Trimming cost V 3 bases and J 4 bases, with 10 bases left between them. Germline V gene sequence: CDR1 SGDLS, CDR2 YYNGEE. CDR3 bases: TGTGCCAGCAGCGGTACAGGGATCTATGGCTACACCTTC. As protein: CASSGTGIYGYTF.

The table lists this clone with many counts. The chain is built from TRBV5-1 and TRBJ2-7; D is tentatively TRBD1 or TRBD2 (6 bases each). Germline lookup yields CDR1 SGHRS and CDR2 YFSETQ. The germline V and J ends were trimmed by 1 base and 3 bases, with 14 bases remaining between them. There are 15 residues in the CDR3. The CDR3 sequence is CASSLLSGDFYEQYF. CDR3 nucleotides: TGCGCCAGCAGCTTGCTCTCAGGGGACTTCTACGAGCAGTACTTC.

The chain combines TRBV3-1 (or the pseudogene TRBV3-2) with TRBJ2-7; 8 nucleotides match TRBD2. Germline V gene lookup returns CDR1 LGHDT and CDR2 YNNKEL (reference sequence). V gave up 1 base and J gave up 3 bases; unmatched junction bases: 8. The CDR3 length is 16 residues. CDR3 loop: CASSQGGREGNYEQYF. CDR3 DNA: TGTGCCAGCAGCCAAGGAGGCCGGGAGGGGAACTACGAGCAGTACTTC.